The rows below give T cell receptor beta chains drawn from one sample of a study of vaccination and CD4 T cells after COVID-19. Their target antigens are unknown. Each CDR3 protein gets one entry after TCRdb re-called the PCR reads with MiXCR. The sample gives about 3,000 distinct CDR3 sequences, 30% to 45% of which show up once; 31% is in the top ten. The specimen sequenced was CD4+ T cells from blood, cultured in vitro. These receptors all come from a human donor who had recovered from COVID-19. CDR3s include the opening cysteine and the closing phenylalanine or tryptophan. Each record gives: V gene, J gene, clone size, D gene, CDR3 DNA, CDR3 protein. The D gene is left open where the match is weak. Not every row has a clone size; where given, it reads once, few, many or a size class.

v_call: TRBV7-8
j_call: TRBJ1-2
clone_size: NA
d_call: NA
cdr3_nt: TGTGCCAGCAGCCCCGGCCGGGGTAGCTATGGCTACACCTTC
cdr3_aa: CASSPGRGSYGYTF

v_call: TRBV5-1
j_call: TRBJ1-1
clone_size: NA
d_call: NA
cdr3_nt: TGCGCCAGCAGCCCCGGGGGGGGGACGGACACTGAAGCTTTCTTT
cdr3_aa: CASSPGGGTDTEAFF

v_call: TRBV12-3/TRBV12-4
j_call: TRBJ1-1
clone_size: large
d_call: NA
cdr3_nt: TGTGCCAGCAGCTTAGGGGGGCGATTTGAAGCTTTCTTT
cdr3_aa: CASSLGGRFEAFF

v_call: TRBV5-1
j_call: TRBJ1-6
clone_size: NA
d_call: TRBD1
cdr3_nt: TGCGCCAGCAGGGTGGCCGGGACAGGGGAGTCGGGTTCACCCCTCCACTTT
cdr3_aa: CASRVAGTGESGSPLHF

v_call: TRBV2
j_call: TRBJ2-7
clone_size: NA
d_call: TRBD2
cdr3_nt: TGTGCCAGCAGTGAAGCAGGCGGGGGGGCTGGGCAGTACTTC
cdr3_aa: CASSEAGGGAGQYF

v_call: TRBV27
j_call: TRBJ1-6
clone_size: NA
d_call: NA
cdr3_nt: TGTGCCAGCAGTTTATTCGGGGATAATTCACCCCTCCACTTT
cdr3_aa: CASSLFGDNSPLHF

v_call: TRBV6-5
j_call: TRBJ2-5
clone_size: NA
d_call: NA
cdr3_nt: TGTGCCAGCAGTTACGCAGAGACCCAGTACTTC
cdr3_aa: CASSYAETQYF

v_call: TRBV9
j_call: TRBJ2-3
clone_size: NA
d_call: TRBD2
cdr3_nt: TGTGCCAGCAGCGTGACTAGCGGGGGGGCGAGCACAGATACGCAGTATTTT
cdr3_aa: CASSVTSGGASTDTQYF

v_call: TRBV7-9
j_call: TRBJ2-7
clone_size: NA
d_call: TRBD2
cdr3_nt: TGTGCCAGCAGCGCGGGGGTAGACGAGCAGTACTTC
cdr3_aa: CASSAGVDEQYF

v_call: TRBV6-4
j_call: TRBJ2-2
clone_size: few
d_call: TRBD2
cdr3_nt: TGTGCCAGCAGTGGTCTAGCGGGAGCTAACACCGGGGAGCTGTTTTTT
cdr3_aa: CASSGLAGANTGELFF

v_call: TRBV11-3
j_call: TRBJ1-4
clone_size: few
d_call: NA
cdr3_nt: TGTGCCAGCAGCTTAGGAGTGGAAAAACTGTTTTTT
cdr3_aa: CASSLGVEKLFF

v_call: TRBV6-1
j_call: TRBJ2-3
clone_size: NA
d_call: TRBD2
cdr3_nt: TGTGCCAGCAGTAGCGGGACCGCAGATACGCAGTATTTT
cdr3_aa: CASSSGTADTQYF

v_call: TRBV5-1
j_call: TRBJ2-7
clone_size: NA
d_call: TRBD1
cdr3_nt: TGCGCCAGCAGCCTTCGGACAGGGGGCGACGAGCAGTACTTC
cdr3_aa: CASSLRTGGDEQYF

v_call: TRBV19
j_call: TRBJ2-5
clone_size: NA
d_call: TRBD1
cdr3_nt: TGTGCCAGTAGTATAGCCCTCGGGAAGACAGGGGGCTACCAAGAGACCCAGTACTTC
cdr3_aa: CASSIALGKTGGYQETQYF